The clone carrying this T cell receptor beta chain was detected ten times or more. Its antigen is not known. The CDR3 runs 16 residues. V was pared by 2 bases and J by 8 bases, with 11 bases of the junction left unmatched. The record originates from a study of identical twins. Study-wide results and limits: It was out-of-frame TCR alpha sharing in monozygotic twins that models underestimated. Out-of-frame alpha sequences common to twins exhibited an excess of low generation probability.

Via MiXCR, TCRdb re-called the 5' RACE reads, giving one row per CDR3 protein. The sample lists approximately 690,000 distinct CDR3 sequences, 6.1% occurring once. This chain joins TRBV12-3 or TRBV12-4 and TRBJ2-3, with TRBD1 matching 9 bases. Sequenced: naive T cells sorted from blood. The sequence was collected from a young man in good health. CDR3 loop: CASSLTMGQGKSTQYF. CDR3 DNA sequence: TGTGCCAGCAGTTTAACCATGGGACAGGGCAAATCTACGCAGTATTTT.